The present T cell receptor beta chain was sequenced within a study of T-cell memory formation after mild COVID-19. CDR3 length equals 13 residues. Germline lookup yields CDR1 MNHEY and CDR2 SVGEGT. J lost 7 bases, V lost 6 bases, and 7 bases had no gene match. Overall study results and limits: Day 15 to 85 contractors were CD4/CD8 balanced; later expanders leaned CD4+.

After 5'RACE with constant-segment primers, TCR alpha and TCR beta cDNA libraries carrying sample barcodes and UMIs were obtained. TCRdb analysed the 5' RACE reads with MiXCR anew, one entry per CDR3 protein. The table records approximately 570,000 distinct CDR3 sequences, about a sixth of them present only once. With regard to this clonotype: What it binds is not known.

This TCR was recovered from an adult woman who had mild COVID-19 (a few samples of this study predate the infection). Cell type and time point are not known. The sequenced material came from PBMCs or a T cell subset sorted from them (not recorded which). The V gene is TRBV6-2 or TRBV6-3, the J gene TRBJ1-2, with 8 bases identical to TRBD1. CDR3 in amino acids: CASRGTGSPGYTF. CDR3 coding DNA: TGTGCCAGCAGGGGGACAGGATCGCCTGGCTACACCTTC.